Listed below are T cell receptor beta chains from one sample, sequenced in a study of control samples from healthy donors and cancer patients. The method was immunoSEQ multiplex PCR; TCRdb's version includes in-frame clones alone and lacks a portion of them. The profile covers roughly 150,000 clones, with 80% to 90% appearing a single time and 1.5% to 2% taken by the ten largest. The sequenced sample consisted of blood. The receptors were gathered from a man in his late teens or twenties in good health. The CDR3 runs from the conserved cysteine through the conserved F or W. The D gene is left open where the match is weak. Clone size is shown for a subset of rows, as once, few, many or a class of expanded clone.

TRBV9	TRBD2	-	TRBJ2-1	CASSVGGLASNEQFF	TGTGCCAGCAGCGTAGGGGGACTAGCCTCCAATGAGCAGTTCTTC
TRBV2	-	-	TRBJ1-6	CASSGGDSPLHF	TGTGCCAGCAGTGGGGGGGACTCACCCCTCCACTTT
TRBV30	TRBD1	-	TRBJ1-6	CAWGGGESSPLHF	TGTGCCTGGGGAGGGGGCGAAAGTTCACCCCTCCACTTT
TRBV9	-	once	TRBJ2-5	CASSVSSGYQETQYF	TGTGCCAGCAGCGTATCATCCGGGTACCAAGAGACCCAGTACTTC
TRBV30	-	-	TRBJ2-7	CAWNLPGGGEYEQYF	TGTGCCTGGAACCTACCGGGTGGGGGAGAGTACGAGCAGTACTTC
TRBV7-8	-	-	TRBJ1-4	CASSPVTEKLFF	TGTGCCAGCAGCCCGGTCACGGAAAAACTGTTTTTT
TRBV5-6	-	-	TRBJ1-1	CASSLGGWNTEAFF	TGTGCCAGCAGCTTGGGCGGGTGGAACACTGAAGCTTTCTTT
TRBV19	-	few	TRBJ1-5	CASTGDRDQPQHF	TGTGCCAGTACAGGGGATCGAGATCAGCCCCAGCATTTT
TRBV19	-	few	TRBJ1-5	CASSIARGEPQHF	TGTGCCAGTAGTATAGCCAGGGGAGAGCCCCAGCATTTT
TRBV27	TRBD2	-	TRBJ2-2	CASSLRGAAFWGELFF	TGTGCCAGCAGTTTGCGGGGGGCCGCTTTTTGGGGGGAGCTGTTTTTT
TRBV11-2	-	-	TRBJ2-5	CASSLTGDQETQYF	TGTGCCAGCAGCCTAACGGGGGATCAAGAGACCCAGTACTTC
TRBV5-5	-	-	TRBJ2-5	CASSSSSGQETQYF	TGTGCCAGCAGCTCTTCGAGCGGACAAGAGACCCAGTACTTC
TRBV5-6	-	-	TRBJ1-1	CASLRDREENTEAFF	TGTGCCAGCCTTAGAGATAGGGAGGAGAACACTGAAGCTTTCTTT
TRBV15	-	-	TRBJ1-2	CATSGTRSPGYGYTF	TGTGCCACCAGCGGTACCAGATCCCCTGGGTATGGCTACACCTTC
TRBV4-1	-	-	TRBJ1-2	CASSPDLGNYGYTF	TGCGCCAGCAGCCCGGACTTGGGGAACTATGGCTACACCTTC
TRBV19	TRBD1	-	TRBJ2-3	CASTPTGSTDTQYF	TGTGCCAGTACCCCGACAGGGAGCACAGATACGCAGTATTTT
TRBV5-1	TRBD2	few	TRBJ2-7	CASSLAPSGGAYEQYF	TGCGCCAGCAGCTTGGCCCCTAGCGGGGGGGCCTACGAGCAGTACTTC
TRBV7-2	-	-	TRBJ1-1	CASSLGQNTEAFF	TGTGCCAGCAGCTTAGGCCAGAACACTGAAGCTTTCTTT
TRBV4-3	-	-	TRBJ2-6	CASSPRRTALQEGANVLTF	TGCGCCAGCAGCCCCAGGCGCACGGCACTTCAGGAAGGGGCCAACGTCCTGACTTTC
TRBV5-4	-	-	TRBJ2-2	CASSPGLTGELFF	TGTGCCAGCAGCCCGGGACTTACCGGGGAGCTGTTTTTT
TRBV11-2	-	once	TRBJ2-7	CASSLARSYEQYF	TGTGCCAGCAGCTTAGCCAGATCCTACGAGCAGTACTTC
TRBV3-1/TRBV3-2	-	-	TRBJ1-1	CASSQRSLKNTEAFF	TGTGCCAGCAGCCAGCGATCACTTAAGAACACTGAAGCTTTCTTT
TRBV7-2	-	-	TRBJ2-7	CASSLGDSYEQYF	TGTGCCAGCAGTCTTGGGGACTCCTACGAGCAGTACTTC
TRBV14	-	once	TRBJ2-6	CASSQDSSSGANVLTF	TGTGCCAGCAGCCAAGATTCATCCTCTGGGGCCAACGTCCTGACTTTC
TRBV28	TRBD1	many	TRBJ2-2	CASSPGTGHTGELFF	TGTGCCAGCAGTCCCGGGACAGGGCACACCGGGGAGCTGTTTTTT
TRBV30	-	once	TRBJ2-7	CAWTGQGHREQYF	TGTGCCTGGACCGGGCAGGGACATCGCGAGCAGTACTTC
TRBV5-4	-	-	TRBJ2-3	CASSWGRLDTQYF	TGTGCCAGCAGCTGGGGGAGGCTAGATACGCAGTATTTT
TRBV19	-	-	TRBJ1-1	CASTGRSPFNTEAFF	TGTGCCAGTACTGGGCGGTCGCCCTTTAACACTGAAGCTTTCTTT
TRBV11-2	TRBD1	-	TRBJ1-1	CASSLTTGGPAFF	TGTGCCAGCAGCTTAACGACAGGGGGGCCAGCTTTCTTT
TRBV5-8	-	-	TRBJ1-1	CASRPTRNTEAFF	TGTGCCAGCAGACCAACACGGAACACTGAAGCTTTCTTT
TRBV7-2	TRBD1	-	TRBJ2-3	CASSLTGLSDTQYF	TGTGCCAGCAGCCTGACAGGGCTGTCAGATACGCAGTATTTT
TRBV13	TRBD2	-	TRBJ2-1	CASSLFEKGGGALNEQFF	TGTGCCAGCAGCTTATTCGAGAAGGGCGGGGGGGCCCTCAATGAGCAGTTCTTC
TRBV6-2/TRBV6-3	-	-	TRBJ2-7	CASSPPLAYEQYF	TGTGCCAGCAGTCCCCCTCTAGCCTACGAGCAGTACTTC
TRBV6-2/TRBV6-3	-	once	TRBJ1-6	CASSYPRLPLHF	TGTGCCAGCAGTTACCCCCGCTTACCCCTCCACTTT
TRBV29-1	TRBD1	few	TRBJ2-7	CSVWTGNEQYF	TGCAGCGTCTGGACAGGAAACGAGCAGTACTTC
TRBV7-9	TRBD2	-	TRBJ2-1	CASSSSGGDYNEQFF	TGTGCCAGCAGCTCTAGCGGGGGGGACTACAATGAGCAGTTCTTC
TRBV7-9	-	-	TRBJ2-3	CASSSNVGRGTDTQYF	TGTGCCAGCAGCTCCAATGTGGGCAGGGGCACAGATACGCAGTATTTT
TRBV30	TRBD1	-	TRBJ2-7	CAWSVGQGGPYEQYF	TGTGCCTGGAGTGTTGGACAGGGAGGCCCCTACGAGCAGTACTTC
TRBV24-1	-	once	TRBJ2-1	CATSDPSRHEQFF	TGTGCCACCAGTGATCCTTCACGGCATGAGCAGTTCTTC
TRBV5-5	-	-	TRBJ1-1	CASSRGGGKTEAFF	TGTGCCAGCAGCAGAGGCGGGGGCAAGACTGAAGCTTTCTTT
TRBV6-1	-	-	TRBJ1-1	CASSLPNTEAFF	TGTGCCAGCAGTTTACCAAACACTGAAGCTTTCTTT